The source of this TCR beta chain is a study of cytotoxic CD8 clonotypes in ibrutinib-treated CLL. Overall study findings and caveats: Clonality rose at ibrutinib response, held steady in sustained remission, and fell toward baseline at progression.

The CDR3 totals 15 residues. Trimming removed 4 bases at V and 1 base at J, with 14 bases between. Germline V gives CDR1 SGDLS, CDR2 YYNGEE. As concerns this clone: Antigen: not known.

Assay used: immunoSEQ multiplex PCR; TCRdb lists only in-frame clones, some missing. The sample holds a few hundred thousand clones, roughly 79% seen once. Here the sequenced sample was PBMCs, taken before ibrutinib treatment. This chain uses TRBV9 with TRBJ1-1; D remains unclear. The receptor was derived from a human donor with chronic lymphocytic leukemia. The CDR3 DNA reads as TGTGCCAGCAGCCCGCCCGCCGTAGCGAACACTGAAGCTTTCTTT. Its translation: CASSPPAVANTEAFF.